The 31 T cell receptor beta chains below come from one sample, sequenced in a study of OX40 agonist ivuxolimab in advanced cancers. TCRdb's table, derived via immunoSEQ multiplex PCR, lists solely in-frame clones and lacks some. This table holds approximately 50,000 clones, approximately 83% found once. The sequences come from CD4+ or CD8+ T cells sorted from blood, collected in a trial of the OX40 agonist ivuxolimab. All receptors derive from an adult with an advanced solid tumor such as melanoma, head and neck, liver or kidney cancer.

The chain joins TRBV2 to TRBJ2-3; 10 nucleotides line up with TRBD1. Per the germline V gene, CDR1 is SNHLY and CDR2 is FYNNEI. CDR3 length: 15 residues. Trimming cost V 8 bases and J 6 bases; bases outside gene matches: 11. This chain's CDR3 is CASEGQGISSDTQYF. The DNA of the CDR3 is TGTGCCAGCGAGGGACAGGGGATTTCATCCGATACGCAGTATTTT.

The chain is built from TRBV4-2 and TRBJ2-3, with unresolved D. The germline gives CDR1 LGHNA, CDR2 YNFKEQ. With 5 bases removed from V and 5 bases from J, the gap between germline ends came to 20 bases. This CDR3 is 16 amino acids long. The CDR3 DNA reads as TGTGCCAGCAGCTTGGCCTTGGCGGTAGTCGGAGATACGCAGTATTTT. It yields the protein CASSLALAVVGDTQYF.

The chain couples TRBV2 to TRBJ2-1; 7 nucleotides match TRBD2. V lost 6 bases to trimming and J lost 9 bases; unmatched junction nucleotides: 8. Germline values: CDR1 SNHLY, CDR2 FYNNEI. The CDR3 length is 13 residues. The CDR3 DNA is TGTGCCAGCAGCGCGTGGCGGGAGATTGAGCAGTTCTTC. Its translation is CASSAWREIEQFF.

This chain's CDR3 is CASSERGSSTDTQYF. CDR3 in DNA: TGCGCCAGCAGTGAACGGGGTTCTAGCACAGATACGCAGTATTTT. V usage is TRBV10-1 and J usage is TRBJ2-3; a possible D gene is TRBD2 (5 bases). The V end was cut by 3 bases, the J end by 0 bases, with 10 bases between. Germline CDR1 WNHNN, CDR2 SYGVQD (reference sequence). This CDR3 is 15 amino acids long.

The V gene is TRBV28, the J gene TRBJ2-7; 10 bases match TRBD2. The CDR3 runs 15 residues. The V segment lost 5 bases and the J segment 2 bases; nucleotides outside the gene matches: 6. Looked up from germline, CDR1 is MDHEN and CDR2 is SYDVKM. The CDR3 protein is CASSPRLAGTYEQYF. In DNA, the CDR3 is TGTGCCAGCAGTCCCCGACTAGCGGGCACCTACGAGCAGTACTTC.

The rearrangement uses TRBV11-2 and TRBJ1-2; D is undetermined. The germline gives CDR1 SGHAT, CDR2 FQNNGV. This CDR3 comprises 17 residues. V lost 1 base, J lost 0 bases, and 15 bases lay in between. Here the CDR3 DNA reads TGTGCCAGCAGCTTAGCTTCGTTTCCCTCAGCTAACTATGGCTACACCTTC. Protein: CASSLASFPSANYGYTF.

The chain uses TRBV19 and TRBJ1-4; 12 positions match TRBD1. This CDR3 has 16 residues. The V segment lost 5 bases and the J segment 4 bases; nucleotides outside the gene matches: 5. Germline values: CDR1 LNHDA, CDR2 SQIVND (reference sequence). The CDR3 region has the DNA TGTGCCAGTAGTTGGGACAGGGGGCAGAATAATGAAAAACTGTTTTTT. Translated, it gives CASSWDRGQNNEKLFF.

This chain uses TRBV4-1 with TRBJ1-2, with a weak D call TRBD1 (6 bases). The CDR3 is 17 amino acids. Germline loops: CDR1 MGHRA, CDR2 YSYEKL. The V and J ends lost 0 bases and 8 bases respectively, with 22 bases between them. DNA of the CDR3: TGCGCCAGCAGCCAAGAATTTACCGCGGGGGGGCGAGAGGGCTACACCTTC. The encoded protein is CASSQEFTAGGREGYTF.

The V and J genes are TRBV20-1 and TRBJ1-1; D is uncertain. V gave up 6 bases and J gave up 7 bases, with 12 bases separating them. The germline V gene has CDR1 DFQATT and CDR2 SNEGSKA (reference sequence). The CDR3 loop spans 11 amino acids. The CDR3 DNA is TGCAGTGCCAATGACGGGGTTGAAGCTTTCTTT. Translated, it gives CSANDGVEAFF.

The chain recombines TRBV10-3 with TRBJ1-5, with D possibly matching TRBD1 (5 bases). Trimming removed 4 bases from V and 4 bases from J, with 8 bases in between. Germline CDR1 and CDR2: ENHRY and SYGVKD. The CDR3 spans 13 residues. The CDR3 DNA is TGTGCCATCAGTGGACGGGGGAATCAGCCCCAGCATTTT. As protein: CAISGRGNQPQHF.

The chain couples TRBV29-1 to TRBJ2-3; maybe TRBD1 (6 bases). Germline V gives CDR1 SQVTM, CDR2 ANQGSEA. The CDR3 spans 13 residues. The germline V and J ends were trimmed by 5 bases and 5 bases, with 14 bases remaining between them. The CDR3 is CSVKLQGQDTQYF. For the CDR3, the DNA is TGCAGCGTTAAGTTACAGGGACAAGATACGCAGTATTTT.

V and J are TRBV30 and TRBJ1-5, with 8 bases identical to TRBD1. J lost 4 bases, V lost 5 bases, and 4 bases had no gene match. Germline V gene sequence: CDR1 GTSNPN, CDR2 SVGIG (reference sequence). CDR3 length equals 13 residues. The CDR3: CAWGTGDNQPQHF. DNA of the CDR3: TGTGCCTGGGGGACAGGAGATAATCAGCCCCAGCATTTT.

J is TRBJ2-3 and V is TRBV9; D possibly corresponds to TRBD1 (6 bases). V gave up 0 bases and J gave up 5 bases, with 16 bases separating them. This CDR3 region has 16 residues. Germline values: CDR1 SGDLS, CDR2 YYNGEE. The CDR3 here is CASSVGSARGGDTQYF. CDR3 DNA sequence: TGTGCCAGCAGCGTAGGGTCGGCCAGGGGTGGAGATACGCAGTATTTT.

Here the CDR3 DNA reads TGTGCCAGCAGCTTGGCGGACACTTACACTGAAGCTTTCTTT. Translating it yields CASSLADTYTEAFF. The chain links TRBV5-8 to TRBJ1-1; TRBD1 is a possible D gene (5 bases). CDR3 length: 14 residues. Germline V gene lookup returns CDR1 SGHTS and CDR2 YDEGEE. V was pared by 0 bases and J by 3 bases, with 9 bases between. Based on the CDR3 plus reference TRBV5-8 and TRBJ1-1, the full variable domain is EAGVTQSPTHLIKTRGQQATLRCSPISGHTSVYWYQQALGLGLQFLLWYDEGEERNRGNFPPRFSGRQFPNYSSELNVNALELEDSALYLCASSLADTYTEAFFGQGTRLTVV.

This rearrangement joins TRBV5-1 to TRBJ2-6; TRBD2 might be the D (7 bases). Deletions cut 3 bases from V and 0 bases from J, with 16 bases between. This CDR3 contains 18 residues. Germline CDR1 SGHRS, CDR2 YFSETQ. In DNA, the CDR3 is TGCGCCAGCAGCTCGAGGGGGGGACCTAACTCTGGGGCCAACGTCCTGACTTTC. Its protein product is CASSSRGGPNSGANVLTF.

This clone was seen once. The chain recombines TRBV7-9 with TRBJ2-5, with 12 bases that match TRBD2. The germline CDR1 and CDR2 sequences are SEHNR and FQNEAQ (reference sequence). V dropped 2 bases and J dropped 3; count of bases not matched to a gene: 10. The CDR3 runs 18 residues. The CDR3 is CASSLRLGLAGRKETQYF. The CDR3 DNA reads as TGTGCCAGCAGCTTACGACTGGGACTAGCGGGCAGGAAAGAGACCCAGTACTTC.

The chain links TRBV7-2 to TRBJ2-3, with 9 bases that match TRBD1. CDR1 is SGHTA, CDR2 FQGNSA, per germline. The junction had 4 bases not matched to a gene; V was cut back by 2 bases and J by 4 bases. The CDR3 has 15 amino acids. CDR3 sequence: CASSLSRQGADTQYF. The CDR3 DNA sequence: TGTGCCAGCAGCTTATCGAGACAGGGGGCAGATACGCAGTATTTT.

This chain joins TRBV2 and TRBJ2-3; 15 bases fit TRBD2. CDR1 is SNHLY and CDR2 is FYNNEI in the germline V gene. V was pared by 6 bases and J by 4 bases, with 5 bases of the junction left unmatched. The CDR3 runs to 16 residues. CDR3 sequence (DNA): TGTGCCAGCAGGGCGGGACTAGCGGGAGGAGCAGATACGCAGTATTTT. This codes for CASRAGLAGGADTQYF.

CDR3 sequence reads: CASSPDFPYEQYF. In DNA form, the CDR3 reads TGTGCCAGCAGCCCCGACTTTCCCTACGAGCAGTACTTC. The V call is TRBV7-2, the J call TRBJ2-7; D remains ambiguous. Germline CDR1 reads SGHTA; CDR2 reads FQGNSA. The CDR3 runs 13 residues. Trimming shortened V by 5 bases and J by 2 bases, and 10 bases separated the two germline ends.

The CDR3 region is CASSLGHLGGQETQYF. The CDR3 DNA sequence: TGTGCCAGCAGCTTGGGTCATCTGGGGGGACAAGAGACCCAGTACTTC. The V gene is TRBV5-6, the J gene TRBJ2-5; a weak D match, TRBD2 (6 bases). Deletions cut 0 bases from V and 2 bases from J, with 14 bases between. This CDR3 contains 16 residues. Germline V lookup: CDR1 SGHDT, CDR2 YYEEEE.

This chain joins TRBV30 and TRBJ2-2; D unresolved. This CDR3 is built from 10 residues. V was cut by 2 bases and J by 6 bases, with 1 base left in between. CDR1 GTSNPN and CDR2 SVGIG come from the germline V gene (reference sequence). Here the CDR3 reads CAWSSGELFF. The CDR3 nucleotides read TGTGCCTGGAGTTCCGGGGAGCTGTTTTTT.

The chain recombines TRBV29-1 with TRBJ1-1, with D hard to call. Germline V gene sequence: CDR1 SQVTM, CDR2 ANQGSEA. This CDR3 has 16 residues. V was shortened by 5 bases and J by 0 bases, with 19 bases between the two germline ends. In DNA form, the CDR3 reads TGCAGCGTTCGGTTGGGAGGTTTCTCCATGAACACTGAAGCTTTCTTT. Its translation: CSVRLGGFSMNTEAFF.

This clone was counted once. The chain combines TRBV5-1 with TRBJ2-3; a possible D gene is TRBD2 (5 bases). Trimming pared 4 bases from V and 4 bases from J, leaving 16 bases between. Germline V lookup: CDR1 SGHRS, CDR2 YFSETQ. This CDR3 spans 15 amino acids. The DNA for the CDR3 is TGCGCCAGCAGCCCCACTAGTGAGGTCGCAGATACGCAGTATTTT. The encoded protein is CASSPTSEVADTQYF.

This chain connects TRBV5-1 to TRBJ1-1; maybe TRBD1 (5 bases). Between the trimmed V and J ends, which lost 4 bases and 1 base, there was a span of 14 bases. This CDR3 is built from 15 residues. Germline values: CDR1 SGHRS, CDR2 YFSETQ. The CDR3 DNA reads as TGCGCCAGCAGCGGCGCCCCGGGACCGAACACTGAAGCTTTCTTT. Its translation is CASSGAPGPNTEAFF.

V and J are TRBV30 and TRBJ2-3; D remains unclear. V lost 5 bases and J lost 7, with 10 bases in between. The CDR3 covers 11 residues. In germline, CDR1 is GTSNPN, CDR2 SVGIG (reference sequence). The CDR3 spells CAWEFGNTQYF. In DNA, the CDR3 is TGTGCCTGGGAATTTGGGAATACGCAGTATTTT.

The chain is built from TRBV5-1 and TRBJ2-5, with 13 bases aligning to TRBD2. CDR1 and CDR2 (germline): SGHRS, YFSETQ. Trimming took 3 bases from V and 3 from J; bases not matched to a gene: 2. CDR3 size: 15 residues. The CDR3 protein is CASSWGTSGEETQYF. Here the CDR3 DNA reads TGCGCCAGCAGCTGGGGGACTAGCGGGGAAGAGACCCAGTACTTC. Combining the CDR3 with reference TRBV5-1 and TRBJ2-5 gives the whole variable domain KAGVTQTPRYLIKTRGQQVTLSCSPISGHRSVSWYQQTPGQGLQFLFEYFSETQRNKGNFPGRFSGRQFSNSRSEMNVSTLELGDSALYLCASSWGTSGEETQYFGPGTRLLVL.

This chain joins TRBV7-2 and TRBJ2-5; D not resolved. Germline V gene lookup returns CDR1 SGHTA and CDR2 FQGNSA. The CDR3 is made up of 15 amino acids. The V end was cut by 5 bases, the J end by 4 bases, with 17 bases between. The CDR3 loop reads CASSQSLLTGETQYF. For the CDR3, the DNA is TGTGCCAGCAGCCAGTCCTTACTTACGGGAGAGACCCAGTACTTC.

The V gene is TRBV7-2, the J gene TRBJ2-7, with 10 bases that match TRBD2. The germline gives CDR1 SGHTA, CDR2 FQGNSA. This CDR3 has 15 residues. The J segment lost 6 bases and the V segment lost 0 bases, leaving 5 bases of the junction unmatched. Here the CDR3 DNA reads TGTGCCAGCAGCTTAGCCCTAGCGGGAGTTAGCGAGCAGTACTTC. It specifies CASSLALAGVSEQYF.

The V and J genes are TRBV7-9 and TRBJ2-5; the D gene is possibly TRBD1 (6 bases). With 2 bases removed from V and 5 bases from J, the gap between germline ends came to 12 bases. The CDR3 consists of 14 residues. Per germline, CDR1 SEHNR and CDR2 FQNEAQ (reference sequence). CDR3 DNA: TGTGCCAGCAGCTTATCAGGGGCCGGGGAGACCCAGTACTTC. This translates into CASSLSGAGETQYF.

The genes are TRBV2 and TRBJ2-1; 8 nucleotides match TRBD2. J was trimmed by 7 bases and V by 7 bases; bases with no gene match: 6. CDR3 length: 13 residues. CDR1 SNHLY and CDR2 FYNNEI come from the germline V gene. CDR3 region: CASTAGARNEQFF. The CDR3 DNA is TGTGCCAGCACAGCGGGGGCTCGTAATGAGCAGTTCTTC.

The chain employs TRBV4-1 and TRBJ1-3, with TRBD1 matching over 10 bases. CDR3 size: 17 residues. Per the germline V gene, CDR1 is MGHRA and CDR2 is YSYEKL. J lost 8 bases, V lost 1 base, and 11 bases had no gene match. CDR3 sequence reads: CASSQGPRVDRGDTIYF. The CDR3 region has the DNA TGCGCCAGCAGCCAAGGTCCGCGGGTGGACAGGGGGGACACCATATATTTT.